This entry is about one T cell receptor beta chain. Its antigen is unknown. No much larger clone is present one base from it, and per-base qualities are unavailable. The CDR3 runs 14 amino acids, cysteine and phenylalanine included. Only the CDR3 part of the read is kept: 42 bases, read in frame from the first base. V ends up 5 bases short and J 1 base short, with an unmatched junction base count of 4. CDR1 and CDR2 are read off the germline V gene as SGHTA and FQGNSA. This record belongs to a study of blood T cell repertoires in COVID-19 (TCRdb year 2020). About the study as a whole: Samples covering the acute and convalescent phases of COVID-19 were provided by collaborators in the United States, Italy and Spain. The material from the prospective study consisted of cDNA or gDNA derived from T cells, B-cell-depleted T cells, or PBMCs. Deeply sampled blood TCRbeta repertoires from subjects exposed to, actively infected with, or recovered from COVID-19 were included in the dataset. The repertoires were made available in a free public database intended to serve as a resource for research on the immune response to SARS-CoV-2. The samples were drawn from the first 160 participants of the ongoing ImmuneRACE study and from 950 to 1,500 subjects provided by 6 global collaborators. A de-identified subject ID, COVID-19 status, age in years and sex were almost always included in the sample metadata. Where available, HLA class I and class II types were taken from metadata supplied by the sample provider and were not determined by assay-based typing. The study at large found these results: How much clinical and demographic metadata was included differed by source and by participant, and the metadata was provided uncurated.

Whole blood was collected in K2EDTA tubes by collaborating institutions according to the institutions' own protocols. Collaborator samples were shipped for TCRbeta analysis as frozen whole blood, isolated PBMCs, or DNA extracted from either sample type. TCRbeta CDR3 regions were amplified from genomic DNA using the immunoSEQ Assay, a bias-controlled multiplex PCR. In the original analysis: Nucleated cell counts per sample were estimated from amplification of reference gene primers within the assay. To quantify the absolute abundance of each unique TCRbeta CDR3 rearrangement, sequence reads were collapsed and filtered. For each sample, productive Simpson clonality was calculated as the square root of Simpson's diversity index over productive rearrangements. In TCRdb, the immuneACCESS table is reduced to in-frame sequences with V and J assigned. These tables do not hold every clone; where another copy was compared, an unresolved V gene accounts for under half, and the others remain unexplained. D and trimming come from the DNA, and the V and J calls and clone size come from that table. The sample table contains some 120,000 clones; only one count was recorded for around four fifths of them. The ten largest clones add up to roughly 25% of the sample.

Sequenced: peripheral blood. The chain links TRBV7-2 with TRBJ1-1; the central 7 bases match TRBD1. The sequence came from a human donor in a cohort sampled during active COVID-19. The DNA is as follows: TGTGCCAGCAGCCCGGGACAGACGAACACTGAAGCTTTCTTT. Translated, this is CASSPGQTNTEAFF.